One sample yielded the 6 T cell receptor beta chains listed below, sequenced in a study of graft-versus-host responses after intestinal transplantation. These receptors lack a known antigen. The assay was immunoSEQ multiplex PCR, and TCRdb's table has in-frame clones only and misses some. In the table there are tens of thousands of clones, 80% to 95% of which are singletons. The sequencing used unstimulated CD4+ T cells sorted from spleen or lymph node cells, collected before intestinal transplant. These TCRs come from a human donor who received an intestinal transplant.

The chain recombines TRBV6-1 with TRBJ1-2; D is unclear. This CDR3 region has 15 residues. Germline assignment: CDR1 MNHNS and CDR2 SASEGT. V lost 5 bases to trimming and J lost 4 bases, with 17 bases between them. DNA for the CDR3: TGTGCCAGCAGTTCAACCGGGCCATACTTCTATGGCTACACCTTC. Translating gives CASSSTGPYFYGYTF.

This clone has only one observation. The V and J genes are TRBV9 and TRBJ2-1; tentative D call: TRBD2 (6 bases). There are 17 residues in the CDR3. Per germline, CDR1 SGDLS and CDR2 YYNGEE. Trimming stripped 0 bases from V and 4 bases from J, with 17 bases between. In DNA form, the CDR3 reads TGTGCCAGCAGCGTAGTTGAGGTAGTCGGGAGTTACAATGAGCAGTTCTTC. It encodes CASSVVEVVGSYNEQFF.

This clone was counted once. CDR3 DNA sequence: TGTGCCAGCAGACTACAGGGGAGTTCCTACAATGAGCAGTTCTTC. Translation gives CASRLQGSSYNEQFF. The V and J genes are TRBV2 and TRBJ2-1, with 7 bases fitting TRBD1. The J segment lost 1 base and the V segment lost 6 bases, leaving 6 bases of the junction unmatched. This CDR3 spans 15 amino acids. Per the germline V gene, CDR1 is SNHLY and CDR2 is FYNNEI.

J is TRBJ2-6 and V is TRBV5-1; unclear D gene. Germline V gives CDR1 SGHRS, CDR2 YFSETQ. The CDR3 is 15 residues long. The V end was cut by 4 bases, the J end by 3 bases, with 11 bases between. CDR3 DNA: TGCGCCAGCAGCCGCCTGGTTAATGGGGCCAACGTCCTGACTTTC. Its translation is CASSRLVNGANVLTF.

The CDR3 spells CASSDPGQGNTEAFF. CDR3 bases: TGTGCCAGCAGCGACCCGGGACAGGGTAACACTGAAGCTTTCTTT. V is TRBV7-6 and J is TRBJ1-1; 9 positions agree with TRBD1. The trim removed 5 bases at V and 2 bases at J, leaving 6 bases unmatched. CDR3 length: 15 amino acids. The V gene's germline CDR1 is SGHVS and CDR2 FNYEAQ.

The chain recombines TRBV27 with TRBJ2-1; a weak D match, TRBD1 (5 bases). The CDR3 extends over 15 amino acids. Germline values: CDR1 MNHEY, CDR2 SMNVEV (reference sequence). V was pared by 6 bases and J by 4 bases, with 16 bases between. CDR3 residues: CASSARAQGYNEQFF. CDR3 sequence (DNA): TGTGCCAGCAGCGCTAGAGCCCAGGGATACAATGAGCAGTTCTTC.